The present T cell receptor (beta chain) was sequenced within a study of T cells expressing NK-cell markers. The CDR3 runs 14 residues. Germline V gene data show CDR1 as KGHSH and CDR2 as LQKENI. TCRdb re-called the 5' RACE reads and gives one entry per CDR3 protein, without DNA. This listing includes some 440,000 distinct CDR3 sequences. This receptor was identified in a woman between 45 and 60 years old in good health. The material sequenced was blood T cells: a sorted CD56 or NKG2C T cell subset, CD4+ or CD8+ T cells, or bulk PBMC T cells (not recorded which). The chain combines TRBV18 with TRBJ2-1; with no DNA, the TCRdb D assignment of TRBD1 cannot be verified. Here the CDR3 reads CASSVIQQGDEQFF.